These 26 T cell receptor beta chains originate from one sample sequenced in a study of T cells expressing NK-cell markers. Each CDR3 protein gets one entry in TCRdb, which reprocessed the 5' RACE reads and gives no DNA. In all, the sample yields tens of thousands of distinct CDR3 sequences. Sequenced: blood T cells: a sorted CD56 or NKG2C T cell subset, CD4+ or CD8+ T cells, or bulk PBMC T cells (not recorded which). These receptors all stem from a man aged 18 to 69 in good health.

The gene calls are TRBV9 and TRBJ1-4; TCRdb's assignment of TRBD1 cannot be checked, as there is no DNA. The germline V gene has CDR1 SGDLS and CDR2 YYNGEE. This CDR3 comprises 15 residues. The CDR3 is CASSAREGIGEKLFF.

The V and J genes are TRBV29-1 and TRBJ1-1; TCRdb's assignment of TRBD1 cannot be checked, as there is no DNA. CDR1 SQVTM and CDR2 ANQGSEA come from the germline V gene. This CDR3 is built from 13 residues. The CDR3 loop reads CSVGDRGHTEAFF. Together with reference TRBV29-1 and TRBJ1-1, the CDR3 gives the full variable domain: SAVISQKPSRDICQRGTSLTIQCQVDSQVTMMFWYRQQPGQSLTLIATANQGSEATYESGFVIDKFPISRPNLTFSTLTVSNMSPEDSSIYLCSVGDRGHTEAFFGQGTRLTVV.

The V gene is TRBV6-4, the J gene TRBJ2-1; the D call of TRBD2 rests on TCRdb alone, since no DNA is present to check it. The CDR3 spans 16 residues. In germline, CDR1 is MRHNA, CDR2 SNTAGT. The CDR3 is CASSVSGTSGSDEQFF.

The chain employs TRBV13 and TRBJ2-3; TCRdb's D gene call, TRBD1, goes unchecked for lack of DNA. Germline V gene lookup returns CDR1 PRHDT and CDR2 FYEKMQ (reference sequence). The CDR3 is made up of 17 amino acids. The CDR3: CASSPGPGTPGTDTQYF.

The genes are TRBV4-3 and TRBJ2-7; the D gene TCRdb calls, TRBD1, cannot be checked with no DNA. Germline lookup yields CDR1 LGHNA and CDR2 YSLEER. This CDR3 is 14 amino acids long. CDR3 region: CASSREGAGGEQYF.

The J gene is TRBJ2-1, the V gene TRBV24-1; TCRdb's D call, TRBD2, is unchecked because there is no DNA. The CDR3 runs 18 residues. Per the germline V gene, CDR1 is KGHDR and CDR2 is SFDVKD. CDR3 region: CATSDAGATSGGNNEQFF.

The J gene is TRBJ2-5, the V gene TRBV19; there is no DNA to check the TCRdb D call of TRBD1. CDR3 size: 14 residues. In germline, CDR1 is LNHDA, CDR2 SQIVND (reference sequence). The CDR3 loop reads CASSSGTGVATQYF.

The J gene is TRBJ1-6, the V gene TRBV19; as DNA is missing, the TRBD1 call by TCRdb cannot be tested. Germline loops: CDR1 LNHDA, CDR2 SQIVND (reference sequence). The CDR3 is 15 amino acids. CDR3 sequence: CASSTDRGYNSPLHF.

This chain connects TRBV10-2 to TRBJ2-1; there is no DNA to check the TCRdb D call of TRBD2. The CDR3 loop spans 15 amino acids. The germline CDR1 and CDR2 sequences are WSHSY and SAAADI. The CDR3 protein is CASRAGLAGVNEQFF.

The J gene is TRBJ2-7, the V gene TRBV7-9; TCRdb indicates TRBD1, and absent DNA this call remains unverified. The CDR3 is 13 residues long. Germline CDR1 and CDR2: SEHNR and FQNEAQ (reference sequence). This chain's CDR3 is CASSLDRGYEQYF.

This chain uses TRBV7-2 with TRBJ2-2; without DNA, the TCRdb call of TRBD2 cannot be checked. The CDR3 is 16 residues long. In germline, CDR1 is SGHTA, CDR2 FQGNSA. This chain's CDR3 is CASIRVAGELTGELFF.

This chain uses TRBV27 with TRBJ2-5; as DNA is missing, the TRBD2 call by TCRdb cannot be tested. Germline V gene data show CDR1 as MNHEY and CDR2 as SMNVEV (reference sequence). The CDR3 totals 17 residues. This chain's CDR3 is CASSLYPGPRGKETQYF.

This rearrangement joins TRBV11-1 to TRBJ2-7. The CDR3 is 13 residues long. Germline V gene data show CDR1 as SGHAT and CDR2 as FQDESV (reference sequence). Here the CDR3 reads CASSLAVSDEQYF.

The chain couples TRBV30 to TRBJ1-4; TCRdb reports TRBD1, a call that lacks DNA to check it against. This CDR3 spans 16 amino acids. Germline V gene data show CDR1 as GTSNPN and CDR2 as SVGIG (reference sequence). The CDR3 loop is CAWSEKKGQGIEKLFF.

The J gene is TRBJ2-7, the V gene TRBV28; lacking DNA, the TRBD1 call made by TCRdb goes unchecked. This CDR3 has 14 amino acids. The germline V gene encodes CDR1 MDHEN and CDR2 SYDVKM. The CDR3 spells CASRGTGSVSEQYF.

J is TRBJ2-3 and V is TRBV25-1; checking the TCRdb D call of TRBD1 is not possible without DNA. In germline, CDR1 is MGHDK, CDR2 SYGVNS. The CDR3 contains 15 residues. This CDR3 is CASLGTALYTDTQYF. The whole variable domain, remainder taken from reference TRBV25-1 and TRBJ2-3, is EADIYQTPRYLVIGTGKKITLECSQTMGHDKMYWYQQDPGMELHLIHYSYGVNSTEKGDLSSESTVSRIRTEHFPLTLESARPSHTSQYLCASLGTALYTDTQYFGPGTRLTVL.

The J gene is TRBJ2-5, the V gene TRBV20-1; TCRdb reports TRBD1, a call that lacks DNA to check it against. Germline-derived CDR1 and CDR2 are DFQATT and SNEGSKA (reference sequence). This CDR3 is 13 amino acids long. The CDR3: CSAKRQGSETQYF.

The V gene is TRBV6-2 or TRBV6-3, the J gene TRBJ2-1; TCRdb's assignment of TRBD1 cannot be checked, as there is no DNA. Germline-derived CDR1 and CDR2 are MNHEY and SVGEGT. This CDR3 comprises 14 residues. The CDR3 sequence is CASSPGQEGNEQFF.

The rearrangement joins TRBV5-1 to TRBJ2-7; the TCRdb D gene call, TRBD1, has no DNA to confirm it. This CDR3 region has 16 residues. The V gene's germline CDR1 is SGHRS and CDR2 YFSETQ. The chain's CDR3 is CASSLGSGHNPHEQYF.

The J gene is TRBJ2-1, the V gene TRBV12-3 or TRBV12-4. The CDR3 loop spans 12 amino acids. CDR3 protein: CASSRDKDEQFF.

J is TRBJ2-2 and V is TRBV5-1; there is no DNA to check the TCRdb D call of TRBD2. The V gene's germline CDR1 is SGHRS and CDR2 YFSETQ. The CDR3 length is 17 residues. The CDR3 sequence: CASSLAGASTNTGELFF.

The V and J genes are TRBV28 and TRBJ2-7; the D gene TCRdb calls, TRBD1, cannot be checked with no DNA. The CDR3 spans 12 residues. Per the germline V gene, CDR1 is MDHEN and CDR2 is SYDVKM. CDR3 region: CASGRSRVGQYF.

V usage is TRBV25-1 and J usage is TRBJ2-3. Looked up from germline, CDR1 is MGHDK and CDR2 is SYGVNS. The CDR3 has 13 amino acids. The CDR3 reads CASRPSGTDTQYF.

The chain carries TRBV7-9 and TRBJ1-5; with no DNA, the TCRdb D assignment of TRBD1 cannot be verified. There are 14 residues in the CDR3. CDR1 SEHNR and CDR2 FQNEAQ come from the germline V gene (reference sequence). The CDR3 protein is CASSPTGRRQPQHF.

The J gene is TRBJ2-5, the V gene TRBV2; TCRdb's assignment of TRBD1 cannot be checked, as there is no DNA. This CDR3 comprises 13 residues. Germline V gives CDR1 SNHLY, CDR2 FYNNEI. The CDR3 here is CASSEFREETPYF. The full variable domain, completed using reference TRBV2 and TRBJ2-5, is EPEVTQTPSHQVTQMGQEVILRCVPISNHLYFYWYRQILGQKVEFLVSFYNNEISEKSEIFDDQFSVERPDGSNFTLKIRSTKLEDSAMYFCASSEFREETPYFGPGTRLLVL.

The V call is TRBV11-2, the J call TRBJ2-7; TCRdb proposes TRBD1, but this gene call is untestable without DNA. This CDR3 has 15 amino acids. CDR1 and CDR2 (germline): SGHAT, FQNNGV. This CDR3 reads CASSLERDSYYEQYF.